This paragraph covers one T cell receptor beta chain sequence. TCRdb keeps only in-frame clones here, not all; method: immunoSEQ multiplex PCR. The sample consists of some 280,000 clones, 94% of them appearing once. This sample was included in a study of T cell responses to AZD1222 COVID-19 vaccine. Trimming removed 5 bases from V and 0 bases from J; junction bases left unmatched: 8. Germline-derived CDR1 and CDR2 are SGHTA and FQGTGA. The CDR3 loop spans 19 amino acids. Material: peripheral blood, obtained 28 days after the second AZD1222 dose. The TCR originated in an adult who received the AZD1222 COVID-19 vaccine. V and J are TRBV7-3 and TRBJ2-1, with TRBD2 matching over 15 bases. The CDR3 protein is CASSPRGTSGGSSYNEQFF. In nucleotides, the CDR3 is TGTGCCAGCAGCCCCCGTGGGACTAGCGGGGGGAGCTCCTACAATGAGCAGTTCTTC.